This T cell receptor (beta chain) was observed in a study of shared clonotypes between healthy human individuals. Study outcomes and limitations: Around 4.9% of naive CD4 clonotypes were shared across a few donors. It was only blood that was sampled, and tissue repertoires likely differ.

In regard to this clone: Its antigen is unidentified.

Negatively enriched CD4+ T cells were divided by CD45RA into naive and memory. The protocol was immunoSEQ multiplex PCR, while the TCRdb copy is restricted to in-frame clones and leaves out a portion. The sample shows under 1,900,000 clones, around 98.5% of them seen only once. Unmatched junction bases numbered 11, after V lost 8 bases and J lost 8 bases. This CDR3 has 12 residues. Germline CDR1 and CDR2: SQVTM and ANQGSEA. V gene TRBV29-1 combines with J gene TRBJ1-1; 7 bases map to TRBD1. The receptor was isolated from a man aged 30-40 years in good health. Sequencing input: naive CD4+ T cells sorted from blood. Subset noted: CD45RA+ positively selected. The CDR3 region is CSSRDRQTEAFF. The CDR3 DNA sequence: TGCAGCTCCAGGGACAGACAAACAGAAGCTTTCTTT.